The rows below give T cell receptor beta chains drawn from one sample of a study of blood T cell repertoires in COVID-19. Here immunoSEQ multiplex PCR was the method, and the copy in TCRdb shows in-frame clones only, minus some. The sample lists approximately 350,000 clones, over 70% occurring once. Sequencing input: peripheral blood. The receptor set was obtained from a man aged 25-40 years with active or convalescent COVID-19. Both conserved end residues are part of each CDR3. Fields, in order: clone size, J gene, D gene, V gene, CDR3 DNA, CDR3 protein. The D gene is left open where the match is weak. Clone size, where shown, is once, few, many, or a class for clones that have expanded.

clone size: .; J gene: TRBJ2-5; D gene: .; V gene: TRBV9; CDR3 DNA: TGTGCCAGCAGCGTAGTTCCCGAGAAAGAGACCCAGTACTTC; CDR3 protein: CASSVVPEKETQYF
clone size: .; J gene: TRBJ2-5; D gene: TRBD2; V gene: TRBV5-1; CDR3 DNA: TGCGCCAGCAGCCCTACTAGCGGGAGTTTGGAGACCCAGTACTTC; CDR3 protein: CASSPTSGSLETQYF
clone size: .; J gene: TRBJ2-3; D gene: .; V gene: TRBV6-2/TRBV6-3; CDR3 DNA: TGTGCCAGCAGCACCGACAGGGAGGCAGATACGCAGTATTTT; CDR3 protein: CASSTDREADTQYF
clone size: .; J gene: TRBJ2-7; D gene: .; V gene: TRBV5-1; CDR3 DNA: TGCGCCAGCAGCTTAACGAACTCTATCTCCTACGAGCAGTACTTC; CDR3 protein: CASSLTNSISYEQYF
clone size: .; J gene: TRBJ1-5; D gene: .; V gene: TRBV28; CDR3 DNA: TGTGCCAGCAGCCGCAGGGAGGTCGGTCAGCCCCAGCATTTT; CDR3 protein: CASSRREVGQPQHF
clone size: .; J gene: TRBJ2-5; D gene: TRBD1; V gene: TRBV9; CDR3 DNA: TGTGCCAGCAGTAGGACAGGGTTGCTCCAAGAGACCCAGTACTTC; CDR3 protein: CASSRTGLLQETQYF
clone size: .; J gene: TRBJ1-2; D gene: .; V gene: TRBV23-1; CDR3 DNA: TGCGCCAGCAGTCCCCACACAACTGGCTACACCTTC; CDR3 protein: CASSPHTTGYTF
clone size: .; J gene: TRBJ2-2; D gene: TRBD2; V gene: TRBV5-4; CDR3 DNA: TGTGCCAGCAGCCCCTCGGGAGTAGCGGGGGGGCCCGGGGAGCTGTTTTTT; CDR3 protein: CASSPSGVAGGPGELFF
clone size: once; J gene: TRBJ2-5; D gene: TRBD2; V gene: TRBV5-1; CDR3 DNA: TGCGCCAGCAGCTTGGGGCTAGCGGGGGGCGAGACCCAGTACTTC; CDR3 protein: CASSLGLAGGETQYF
clone size: .; J gene: TRBJ2-5; D gene: TRBD2; V gene: TRBV7-6; CDR3 DNA: TGTGCCAGCACCCCTCACCGGACTAGCGGGGGGGCAGGTCGCTTAGAGACCCAGTACTTC; CDR3 protein: CASTPHRTSGGAGRLETQYF
clone size: .; J gene: TRBJ2-4; D gene: .; V gene: TRBV11-2; CDR3 DNA: TGTGCCAGCAGCTCTAGGGGAACCAGTGGAGACATTCAGTACTTC; CDR3 protein: CASSSRGTSGDIQYF
clone size: .; J gene: TRBJ1-2; D gene: TRBD1; V gene: TRBV27; CDR3 DNA: TGTGCCAGCAGTCTCGGACAGGGCGGCTATGGCTACACCTTC; CDR3 protein: CASSLGQGGYGYTF
clone size: .; J gene: TRBJ2-1; D gene: TRBD2; V gene: TRBV28; CDR3 DNA: TGTGCCAGCAGCGAACTAGCGGAAAACTACAATGAGCAGTTCTTC; CDR3 protein: CASSELAENYNEQFF
clone size: once; J gene: TRBJ2-2; D gene: .; V gene: TRBV11-2; CDR3 DNA: TGTGCCAGCAGCCGGGAGGGCCAGGGGGTGATGATCGGGGAGCTGTTTTTT; CDR3 protein: CASSREGQGVMIGELFF
clone size: .; J gene: TRBJ2-1; D gene: TRBD1; V gene: TRBV7-8; CDR3 DNA: TGTGCCAGCAGCCCCGGACAGGGAATCTACAATGAGCAGTTCTTC; CDR3 protein: CASSPGQGIYNEQFF
clone size: .; J gene: TRBJ2-2; D gene: TRBD1; V gene: TRBV6-5; CDR3 DNA: TGTGCCAGCAGTTCGCGACAGGGGATGGATACCGGGGAGCTGTTTTTT; CDR3 protein: CASSSRQGMDTGELFF
clone size: .; J gene: TRBJ2-5; D gene: TRBD1; V gene: TRBV4-1; CDR3 DNA: TGCGCCAGCAGCCCCCAGGGGGAGCGGCCACAAGAGACCCAGTACTTC; CDR3 protein: CASSPQGERPQETQYF
clone size: .; J gene: TRBJ2-3; D gene: TRBD1; V gene: TRBV6-5; CDR3 DNA: TGTGCCAGCAGTTCCTCGGACAGGGATCTCTCAGATACGCAGTATTTT; CDR3 protein: CASSSSDRDLSDTQYF
clone size: .; J gene: TRBJ2-7; D gene: .; V gene: TRBV4-2; CDR3 DNA: TGTGCCAGCAGCCAAGACGGCGGGCTCGAGCAGTACTTC; CDR3 protein: CASSQDGGLEQYF
clone size: .; J gene: TRBJ1-6; D gene: TRBD1; V gene: TRBV6-5; CDR3 DNA: TGTGCCAGCAGCCTAACAGGGGGCAGTTCACCCCTCCACTTT; CDR3 protein: CASSLTGGSSPLHF
clone size: .; J gene: TRBJ1-2; D gene: TRBD1; V gene: TRBV7-9; CDR3 DNA: TGTGCCAGCAGTCCACCGGGGACAGGGGTGATTGGCTACACCTTC; CDR3 protein: CASSPPGTGVIGYTF
clone size: once; J gene: TRBJ2-1; D gene: TRBD2; V gene: TRBV7-3; CDR3 DNA: TGTGCCAGCAGCTCGACTAGCGGGGGGGTTAATGAGCAGTTCTTC; CDR3 protein: CASSSTSGGVNEQFF
clone size: .; J gene: TRBJ2-7; D gene: TRBD1; V gene: TRBV19; CDR3 DNA: TGTGCCAGTAGTCCCCCGGGACAGGGTATCAACGAGCAGTACTTC; CDR3 protein: CASSPPGQGINEQYF
clone size: .; J gene: TRBJ1-3; D gene: .; V gene: TRBV5-1; CDR3 DNA: TGCGCCAGCAGCTTGGGTCTCTCTGGAAACACCATATATTTT; CDR3 protein: CASSLGLSGNTIYF
clone size: few; J gene: TRBJ2-7; D gene: TRBD1; V gene: TRBV3-1/TRBV3-2; CDR3 DNA: TGTGCCAGCAGCCCATACGATCCCGGGACAGCCTCCTACGAGCAGTACTTC; CDR3 protein: CASSPYDPGTASYEQYF
clone size: .; J gene: TRBJ1-1; D gene: .; V gene: TRBV6-5; CDR3 DNA: TGTGCCAGCCGCGGGGGGAACACTGAAGCTTTCTTT; CDR3 protein: CASRGGNTEAFF
clone size: .; J gene: TRBJ2-7; D gene: TRBD1; V gene: TRBV5-8; CDR3 DNA: TGTGCCAGCAGCTTGAACCGTGGGGGACAGAGGACCTACGAGCAGTACTTC; CDR3 protein: CASSLNRGGQRTYEQYF
clone size: .; J gene: TRBJ2-3; D gene: TRBD2; V gene: TRBV7-2; CDR3 DNA: TGTGCCAGCAGCTTAGCGGGGGGGTTCACAGATACGCAGTATTTT; CDR3 protein: CASSLAGGFTDTQYF